This TCR beta chain was identified during a study of regulatory T cells in long-lasting Graves disease. This clonotype occurred many times. What it recognizes is unknown. iRepertoire HTBI primers and Arm-PCR of CDR3 regions built TCR beta libraries. A single record per CDR3 protein comes from TCRdb applying MiXCR to the multiplex PCR reads. The sample shows roughly 250,000 distinct CDR3 sequences, about 17% of them seen only once. V was cut by 9 bases and J by 4 bases, with 9 bases left in between. CDR3 length: 12 amino acids. CDR1 is KGHDR, CDR2 SFDVKD, per germline. Overall study results and limits: When disease was persistent, TRBV28, TRBJ1-2 and TRBJ2-5 were the favored segments. Shared public clonotypes totalled 2,500 to 3,500 in persistent patients, compared with around 930 in new patients.

The time point: newly diagnosed GD, antithyroid drugs for less than 3 months. Researchers made the TCR library from RNA that was extracted from PBMCs. It was an endocrinology department in Xi'an, China, that provided the patients. These data were also filed under a second study, of T cells in Graves' hyperthyroidism and ophthalmopathy. Turning to that study: HTBI primers were employed in a first-round RT-PCR of the TCR CDR3.

This clonotype was sampled from a woman between 25 and 40 years old with Graves disease. This sequence joins TRBV24-1 and TRBJ2-1; maybe TRBD2 (6 bases). Material: peripheral blood mononuclear cells (PBMCs), obtained at new diagnosis, from a patient treated with antithyroid drugs. Here the CDR3 DNA reads TGTGCCACCGGGACTGCATACAATGAGCAGTTCTTC. It specifies CATGTAYNEQFF.